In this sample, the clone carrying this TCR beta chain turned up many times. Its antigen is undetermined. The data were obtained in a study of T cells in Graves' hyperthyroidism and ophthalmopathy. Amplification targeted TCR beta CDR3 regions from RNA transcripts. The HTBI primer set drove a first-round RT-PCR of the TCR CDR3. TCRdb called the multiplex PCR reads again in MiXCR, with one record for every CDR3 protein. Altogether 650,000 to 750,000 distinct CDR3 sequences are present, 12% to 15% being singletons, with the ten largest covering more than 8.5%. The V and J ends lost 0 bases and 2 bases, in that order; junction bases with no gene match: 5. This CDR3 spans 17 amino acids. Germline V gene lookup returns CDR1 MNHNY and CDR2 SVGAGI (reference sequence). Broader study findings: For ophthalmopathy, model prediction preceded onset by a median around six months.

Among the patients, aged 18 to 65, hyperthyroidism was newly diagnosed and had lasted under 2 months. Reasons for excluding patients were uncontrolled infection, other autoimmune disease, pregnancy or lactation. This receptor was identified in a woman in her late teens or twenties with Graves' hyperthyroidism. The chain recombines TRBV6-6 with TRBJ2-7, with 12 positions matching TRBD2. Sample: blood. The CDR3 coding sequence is TGTGCCAGCAGTTACTCCCTAGCGGGAGGGCCGACCTACGAGCAGTACTTC. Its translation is CASSYSLAGGPTYEQYF.